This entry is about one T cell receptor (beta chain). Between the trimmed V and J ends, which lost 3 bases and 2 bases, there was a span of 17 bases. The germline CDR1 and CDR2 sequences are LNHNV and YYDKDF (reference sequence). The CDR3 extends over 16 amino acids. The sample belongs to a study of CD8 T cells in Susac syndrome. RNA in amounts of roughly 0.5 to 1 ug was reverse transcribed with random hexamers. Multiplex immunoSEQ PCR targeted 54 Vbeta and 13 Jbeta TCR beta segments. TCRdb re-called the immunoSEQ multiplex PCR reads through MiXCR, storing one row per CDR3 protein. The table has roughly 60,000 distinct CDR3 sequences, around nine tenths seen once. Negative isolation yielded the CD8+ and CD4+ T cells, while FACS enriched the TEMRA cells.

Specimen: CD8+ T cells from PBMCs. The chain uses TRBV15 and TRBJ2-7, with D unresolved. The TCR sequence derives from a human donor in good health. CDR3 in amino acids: CATSSDWTSSTYEQYF. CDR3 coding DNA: TGTGCCACCAGCAGCGACTGGACGAGTTCTACCTACGAGCAGTACTTC.